This T cell receptor beta chain comes out of a study of cytotoxic CD8 clonotypes in ibrutinib-treated CLL (dated by TCRdb to about 2021). With regard to the full study: The cohort had some eleven relapsed/refractory and some 15 treatment-naive patients; around 17 were IGHV unmutated. Cryopreserved peripheral blood mononuclear cells were collected before treatment, at response, and at either disease progression or sustained remission. Samples averaged about 260,000 productive templates and 90,000 to 100,000 productive rearrangements. The response samples were drawn at a median of approximately twelve months into treatment, with a range of about 6 to 36 months. Patients were still on ibrutinib when every remission and progressive disease sample was collected. Partial responses were observed in roughly 24 patients and complete responses in 2; after a median follow-up of around 64 months, remission was maintained in approximately 14 patients and progression was observed in approximately 12. Of the 85 to 90 participants in the trial, roughly 26 had longitudinal samples available.

A MiSeq instrument was used for deep resolution sequencing, which targeted depths ranging from 1 in 1 million up to 1 in 200,000 T cells, with coverage averaging 10x for each clonotype. The immunoSEQ hsTCRB Kit was used to generate TCR beta libraries. From the authors' description of their analysis: Data were analyzed with ImmunoSEQ Data Assistant and ImmunoSEQ Analyzer, with V, D and J genes assigned per IMGT definitions. Clonality was computed as one minus normalized Shannon entropy of productive rearrangement frequencies, ranging from 0 to 1. Public clonotype analysis was restricted to overrepresented clonotypes comprising at least 0.05% of each patient's repertoire. Repertoires from about a dozen age-matched healthy donors in immuneACCESS were used as clonality controls. Imported from immuneACCESS, the table was reduced by TCRdb to in-frame sequences with V and J called. These copies leave out some clones; in studies compared against another copy, an unresolved V gene accounts for under half, and the cause of the remainder is not known. The V and J calls and the clone size are those of that table, but D and trimming were determined from the DNA. The sample table shows roughly 63,000 clones, and 45% to 60% are seen once. Together, the top ten hold 14% to 15% of the sample.

Per the publication, the time point label means: about 11 months on ibrutinib. For TCR beta library preparation, 1.5 to 2 micrograms of genomic DNA was extracted from cryopreserved PBMCs. Longitudinal blood samples from CLL patients on ibrutinib monotherapy underwent high-throughput TCR beta sequencing. The patients took part in an open-label, single-center phase 2 trial of ibrutinib monotherapy. General findings and caveats noted by the study authors: Sustained-remission and progressing patients did not have matched sampling times, and lymph node repertoires were not examined. Baseline clonality exceeded that of age-matched healthy donors and correlated strongly with circulating CD8+ T-cell counts. Public clonotypes were rare and either shrank or stayed stable during treatment, and the rise in clonality at ibrutinib response reflected expansion of private clonotypes. Clonality rose at ibrutinib response, remained stable during sustained remission, and dropped back toward baseline at progression.

About this clone: This receptor's antigen is unknown. The record has no base qualities; no much larger clone is one base away.

The CDR3 has 14 amino acids, counting the end cysteine and phenylalanine. Only the CDR3 region is kept as DNA, spanning 42 bases read in frame from base 1. CDR1 and CDR2 are read off the germline V gene as SGHRS and YFSETQ. Germline trimming amounts to 1 base on V and 2 bases on J, with 0 as the count of junction bases outside the gene matches. The V and J genes are TRBV5-1 and TRBJ2-7, with 10 bases matching TRBD2. The receptor was isolated from a human donor with chronic lymphocytic leukemia. Sequencing was performed on PBMCs, taken after 12 months of ibrutinib treatment. The CDR3 reads as follows: CASSLSGRAYEQYF. The sequence in DNA is TGCGCCAGCAGCTTGAGCGGGAGGGCCTACGAGCAGTACTTC.